The clone carrying this T cell receptor beta chain was observed many times. The data stem from a study of human T cells and chemical hapten exposure. Time point indicated: patch test 3, about 24 weeks after DPC sensitization. Treatment in this sample: therapeutic diphenylcyclopropenone sensitization with weekly scalp DPC. MiXCR, run by TCRdb on the RACE reads, gives a single entry per CDR3 protein. In the table there are 70,000 or so distinct CDR3 sequences, 11% of which are singletons. In germline, CDR1 is KGHDR, CDR2 SFDVKD. V lost 3 bases to trimming and J lost 9 bases; unmatched junction nucleotides: 8. The CDR3 spans 16 residues.

The sample in question was whole blood, obtained in connection with sensitization to the hapten diphenylcyclopropenone (DPC). V gene TRBV24-1 combines with J gene TRBJ2-1; 12 bases map to TRBD2. The source of this sequence is a woman between 50 and 59 years old with alopecia areata. Some clones in this sample may be carry-over from other donors' samples. The CDR3 region is CATSDVGLAGSAEQFF. The CDR3, as DNA: TGTGCCACCAGTGATGTTGGACTAGCGGGATCGGCTGAGCAGTTCTTC.